The entry that follows covers one TCR beta chain sequence. MiXCR was run by TCRdb on the RT-PCR reads, yielding one entry per CDR3 protein. The sample includes around 700,000 distinct CDR3 sequences, over 12% of them seen just once. Germline-derived CDR1 and CDR2 are LGHNA and YNFKEQ. There are 15 residues in the CDR3. With 4 bases removed from V and 6 bases from J, the gap between germline ends came to 19 bases. This chain links TRBV4-2 with TRBJ2-7; D is unclear. Material: memory CD4+ T cells from blood. This TCR derives from a female donor in good health, serving as a healthy control. Written as DNA, the CDR3 is TGTGCCAGCAGCCGTCGCGAAGGTGCTTCTTCCGAGCAGTACTTC. It is translated as CASSRREGASSEQYF.